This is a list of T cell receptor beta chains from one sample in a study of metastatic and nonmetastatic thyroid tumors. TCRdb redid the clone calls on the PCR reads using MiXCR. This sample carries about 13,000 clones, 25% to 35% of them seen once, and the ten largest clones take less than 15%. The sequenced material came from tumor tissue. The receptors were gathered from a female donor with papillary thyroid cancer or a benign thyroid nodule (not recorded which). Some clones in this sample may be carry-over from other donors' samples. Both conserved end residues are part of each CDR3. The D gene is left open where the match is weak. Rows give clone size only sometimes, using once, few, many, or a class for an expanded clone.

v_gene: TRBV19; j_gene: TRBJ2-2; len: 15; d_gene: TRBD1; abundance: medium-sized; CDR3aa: CASSIASGGTGELFF; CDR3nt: TGTGCCAGTAGTATAGCGTCAGGGGGCACCGGGGAGCTGTTTTTT
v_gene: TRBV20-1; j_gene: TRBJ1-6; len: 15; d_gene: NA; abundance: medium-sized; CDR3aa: CSASSRVSYNSPLHF; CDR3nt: TGCAGTGCTAGTAGCAGGGTCTCCTATAATTCACCCCTCCACTTT
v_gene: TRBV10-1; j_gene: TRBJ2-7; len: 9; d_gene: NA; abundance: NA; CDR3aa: CAKGYEQYF; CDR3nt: TGCGCCAAGGGGTACGAGCAGTACTTC
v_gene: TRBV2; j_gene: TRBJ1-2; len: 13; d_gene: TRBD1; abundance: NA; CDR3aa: CASLGQGFSGYTF; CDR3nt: TGTGCCAGCCTAGGACAGGGGTTTTCTGGCTACACCTTC
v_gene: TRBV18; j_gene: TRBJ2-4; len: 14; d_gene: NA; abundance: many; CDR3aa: CASSPQRVGNIQYF; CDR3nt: TGTGCCAGCTCACCACAAAGGGTGGGGAACATTCAGTACTTC
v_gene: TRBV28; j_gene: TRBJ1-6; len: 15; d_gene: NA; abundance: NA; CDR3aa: CASSLPTSYNSPLHF; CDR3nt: TGTGCCAGCAGTTTACCGACCTCCTATAATTCACCCCTCCACTTT
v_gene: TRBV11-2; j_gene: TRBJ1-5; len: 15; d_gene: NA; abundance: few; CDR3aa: CASSLGAGEVQPQHF; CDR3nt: TGTGCCAGCAGCTTAGGAGCGGGGGAGGTTCAGCCCCAGCATTTT
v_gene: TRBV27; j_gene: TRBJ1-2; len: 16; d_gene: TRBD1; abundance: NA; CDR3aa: CASSLLARGREYGYTF; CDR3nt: TGTGCCAGCAGTTTATTAGCCAGGGGGCGAGAGTATGGCTACACCTTC
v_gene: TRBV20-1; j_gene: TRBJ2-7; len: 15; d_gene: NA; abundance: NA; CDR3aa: CSAGDSLLDSYEQYF; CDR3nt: TGCAGTGCTGGTGACTCCCTTTTAGACTCCTACGAGCAGTACTTC
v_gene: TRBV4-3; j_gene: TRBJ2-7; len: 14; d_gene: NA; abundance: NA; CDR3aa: CASSQGRQNYEQYF; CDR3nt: TGCGCCAGCAGCCAAGGGAGACAGAACTACGAGCAGTACTTC